Reported below is one TCR beta chain. This sample was included in a study of shared clonotypes between healthy human individuals. The assay was immunoSEQ multiplex PCR, and TCRdb's table has in-frame clones only and misses some. The top ten clones hold approximately 0.5% of a sample with over 850,000 clones, 75% to 80% of them seen once. This CDR3 has 12 amino acids. V shed 8 bases and J shed 8 bases, with 18 bases lying between them. The germline gives CDR1 SQVTM, CDR2 ANQGSEA. The specimen was memory CD4+ T cells from PBMCs. Subset in this sample: CD45RA-negative fraction. The gene calls are TRBV29-1 and TRBJ1-2, with D maybe TRBD1 (5 bases). The clonotype originates from a man aged 18 to 30 in good health. Some clones in this sample may be carry-over from other donors' samples. CDR3 in DNA: TGCAGCATAGGGACCTCTGGGTACGGCTACACCTTC. Amino acids: CSIGTSGYGYTF.